This TCR beta chain was obtained from a study of OX40 agonist ivuxolimab in advanced cancers. General observations from the study: With doses of 0.1 to 3.0 mg/kg, CD4+ and CD8+ blood T cells had undergone clonal expansion by week 6. Which antigen the expanded peripheral T cells recognized is unknown. Relatively little clonal expansion, among the lowest observed, appeared in partial responders at 0.1-3.0 mg/kg.

With regard to this clone: Its cognate antigen is unknown.

Germline trimming cut 4 bases from V and 10 bases from J; bases unmatched to any gene: 9. Germline CDR1 reads SQVTM; CDR2 reads ANQGSEA. The CDR3 covers 15 residues. Sequencing used immunoSEQ multiplex PCR; TCRdb keeps in-frame clones, though not all of them. The table lists around 80,000 clones, around nine tenths of them singletons, with roughly 2% in the top ten. The TCR was taken from an adult with an advanced solid tumor such as melanoma, head and neck, liver or kidney cancer. The chain has TRBV29-1 and TRBJ2-1; 14 nucleotides match TRBD2. The sequences come from CD4+ or CD8+ T cells sorted from blood, collected in a trial of the OX40 agonist ivuxolimab. CDR3 amino acids: CSVGTGTSGGLEQFF. The CDR3 DNA reads TGCAGCGTTGGAACCGGGACTAGCGGGGGACTCGAGCAGTTCTTC.